This T cell receptor beta chain was documented in a study of blood T cell repertoires in COVID-19. Study context: The United States, Italy and Spain were the sources of the acute and convalescent COVID-19 samples. PBMCs, B-cell-depleted T cells, or T cells provided the cDNA or gDNA that made up the material.

Produced via immunoSEQ multiplex PCR; TCRdb's table is partial and in-frame only. The repertoire holds 250,000 to 300,000 clones, with about nine tenths as singletons. The CDR3 runs to 10 residues. Germline V CDR1 and CDR2: MDHEN, SYDVKM. V was trimmed by 5 bases and J by 7 bases, leaving 6 bases between them. This clonotype originated in a man aged 45-60 years with acute or convalescent COVID-19. The chain is built from TRBV28 and TRBJ2-7, with D possibly matching TRBD2 (5 bases). Source material: peripheral blood. Here the CDR3 DNA reads TGTGCCAGCAGTCGGACTGAGCAGTACTTC. It codes for CASSRTEQYF.